The 28 T cell receptor beta chains below all came from one sample that was sequenced in a study of shared T cell receptors in the human thymus. Using immunoSEQ multiplex PCR, the repertoire was profiled, and TCRdb retains in-frame clones only, with some absent. The data contain hundreds of thousands of clones, roughly 86% of them seen just once; the ten biggest clones take up 0.0094%. The data also belong to a second study, concerning human thymus T cells.

The sample taken for sequencing was thymocytes. These receptors all come from a boy under two years old with a congenital heart defect.

The chain carries TRBV7-4 and TRBJ2-1, with 8 bases aligning to TRBD1. Germline V gene data show CDR1 as SGHVT and CDR2 as SQSDAQ. This CDR3 comprises 16 residues. The J segment lost 5 bases and the V segment lost 1 base, leaving 7 bases of the junction unmatched. Here the CDR3 reads CASSLEPDRANNEQFF. CDR3 coding DNA: TGTGCCAGCAGCTTAGAGCCGGACAGGGCTAACAATGAGCAGTTCTTC.

The chain is built from TRBV28 and TRBJ1-2, with D uncertain. Germline-derived CDR1 and CDR2 are MDHEN and SYDVKM. Trimming shortened V by 11 bases and J by 4 bases, and 17 bases separated the two germline ends. The CDR3 has 13 amino acids. CDR3: CARREGPSYGYTF. CDR3 sequence (DNA): TGTGCCCGCCGGGAGGGCCCCAGCTATGGCTACACCTTC.

The chain has TRBV7-2 and TRBJ1-6; D not resolved. V lost 5 bases and J lost 0, with 8 bases in between. The CDR3 sequence is 15 residues long. Germline lookup yields CDR1 SGHTA and CDR2 FQGNSA. CDR3 amino acids: CASSPTSSYNSPLHF. CDR3 DNA: TGTGCCAGCAGCCCAACTAGCTCCTATAATTCACCCCTCCACTTT.

The J gene is TRBJ2-1, the V gene TRBV5-1, with no clear D. The CDR3 sequence is 18 residues long. The germline CDR1 and CDR2 sequences are SGHRS and YFSETQ. Trimming removed 1 base at V and 3 bases at J, with 20 bases between. CDR3 in DNA: TGCGCCAGCAGCTTGAAGTTTAGCTCAGAAGTGTACTACAATGAGCAGTTCTTC. Protein sequence: CASSLKFSSEVYYNEQFF.

The chain carries TRBV5-1 and TRBJ2-2, with 7 positions matching TRBD1. This CDR3 has 17 amino acids. CDR1 and CDR2 (germline): SGHRS, YFSETQ. V lost 2 bases and J lost 4; bases outside the gene matches: 11. The CDR3 DNA is TGCGCCAGCAGCTTTATCGGGACAGTTACTTCCACCGGGGAGCTGTTTTTT. Encoded protein: CASSFIGTVTSTGELFF.

The chain joins TRBV27 to TRBJ2-5; 12 bases align to TRBD1. V was pared by 11 bases and J by 5 bases, with 18 bases of the junction left unmatched. This CDR3 comprises 17 residues. Germline-derived CDR1 and CDR2 are MNHEY and SMNVEV (reference sequence). CDR3 residues: CAGTATPGTGGWETQYF. The CDR3 DNA is TGTGCCGGCACCGCCACCCCCGGGACAGGGGGCTGGGAGACCCAGTACTTC.

The V gene is TRBV27, the J gene TRBJ2-7; 9 bases match TRBD1. J was trimmed by 3 bases and V by 3 bases; bases with no gene match: 9. CDR1 and CDR2 (germline): MNHEY, SMNVEV (reference sequence). This CDR3 comprises 16 residues. Here the CDR3 DNA reads TGTGCCAGCAGTTTCTTTCCCGGACAGGGGAACTACGAGCAGTACTTC. Encoded protein: CASSFFPGQGNYEQYF.

This chain joins TRBV5-5 and TRBJ1-5, with TRBD1 matching over 12 bases. Germline-derived CDR1 and CDR2 are SGHKS and YYEKEE (reference sequence). V lost 0 bases to trimming and J lost 6 bases; unmatched junction nucleotides: 4. The CDR3 loop spans 16 amino acids. CDR3 nucleotides: TGTGCCAGCAGCTTGGGGGACAGGGGGCGAAGTCAGCCCCAGCATTTT. Protein sequence: CASSLGDRGRSQPQHF.

As for this clone: The sample has other DNA sequences that encode this CDR3 too. The rearrangement links TRBV29-1 to TRBJ2-1, with 8 bases identical to TRBD1. The germline CDR1 and CDR2 sequences are SQVTM and ANQGSEA. V lost 3 bases to trimming and J lost 1 base; unmatched junction nucleotides: 2. The CDR3 consists of 14 residues. The DNA for the CDR3 is TGCAGCGTTGAGTACAGGGGGTCCTACAATGAGCAGTTCTTC. This codes for CSVEYRGSYNEQFF.

This clone came up once. V gene TRBV5-8 combines with J gene TRBJ2-3, with 8 positions matching TRBD1. With V trimmed by 0 bases and J by 4 bases, 10 bases remained unmatched. CDR3 length: 17 amino acids. CDR1 SGHTS and CDR2 YDEGEE come from the germline V gene. Here the CDR3 reads CASSLARDRPRADTQYF. CDR3 DNA: TGTGCCAGCAGCTTGGCCCGGGACAGGCCTCGGGCAGATACGCAGTATTTT.

Concerning this clone: A read error may produce the germline difference seen at one junction end. The DNA of the CDR3 is TGTGCCAGCAGTTCCCGGGACAGCTCTGGTGGGATCTTT. Its translation: CASSSRDSSGGIF. This chain connects TRBV28 to TRBJ1-1, with 7 bases identical to TRBD1. Germline CDR1 reads MDHEN; CDR2 reads SYDVKM. CDR3 length: 13 amino acids.

The rearrangement links TRBV29-1 to TRBJ2-7, with 10 bases fitting TRBD2. Germline values: CDR1 SQVTM, CDR2 ANQGSEA. Trimming removed 5 bases from V and 2 bases from J; junction bases left unmatched: 9. The CDR3 spans 15 residues. CDR3 loop: CSVTSGTSEPYEQYF. The CDR3 coding sequence is TGCAGCGTTACCTCCGGGACTAGCGAGCCCTACGAGCAGTACTTC.

V is TRBV6-5 and J is TRBJ2-5; TRBD2 might be the D (6 bases). Trimming shortened V by 6 bases and J by 3 bases, and 14 bases separated the two germline ends. The length of the CDR3 is 14 residues. Germline CDR1 reads MNHEY; CDR2 reads SVGAGI. In nucleotides, the CDR3 is TGTGCCAGCAGCGTAGGAGGGGAGGAAGAGACCCAGTACTTC. Residues: CASSVGGEEETQYF.

This chain connects TRBV14 to TRBJ2-1; TRBD2 is a possible D gene (5 bases). With 3 bases removed from V and 4 bases from J, the gap between germline ends came to 10 bases. This CDR3 region has 14 residues. In germline, CDR1 is SGHDN, CDR2 FVKESK. The chain's CDR3 is CASSQNTGYNEQFF. DNA for the CDR3: TGTGCCAGCAGCCAGAACACGGGATACAATGAGCAGTTCTTC. The full variable domain, with the rest looked up from reference TRBV14 and TRBJ2-1, is EAGVTQFPSHSVIEKGQTVTLRCDPISGHDNLYWYRRVMGKEIKFLLHFVKESKQDESGMPNNRFLAERTGGTYSTLKVQPAELEDSGVYFCASSQNTGYNEQFFGPGTRLTVL.

The chain joins TRBV30 to TRBJ2-2; 9 nucleotides match TRBD1. The CDR3 contains 16 residues. Per the germline V gene, CDR1 is GTSNPN and CDR2 is SVGIG (reference sequence). Trimming took 5 bases from V and 5 from J; bases not matched to a gene: 12. DNA for the CDR3: TGTGCCTGGCTCCCCGGGACAGGGTATAATACCGGGGAGCTGTTTTTT. Amino acid sequence: CAWLPGTGYNTGELFF.

This chain uses TRBV5-4 with TRBJ1-1, with a possible D match to TRBD1 (5 bases). This CDR3 is 14 amino acids long. CDR1 and CDR2 from the germline V gene are SGHNT and YYREEE (reference sequence). V lost 4 bases to trimming and J lost 1 base, with 11 bases between them. Here the CDR3 reads CASSTDTTNTEAFF. The CDR3 DNA sequence: TGTGCCAGCAGCACGGACACAACGAACACTGAAGCTTTCTTT.

The J gene is TRBJ1-1, the V gene TRBV27; D may be TRBD1 (5 bases). CDR1 and CDR2 (germline): MNHEY, SMNVEV (reference sequence). The CDR3 sequence is 14 residues long. V was cut by 0 bases and J by 5 bases, with 10 bases left in between. The DNA of the CDR3 is TGTGCCAGCAGTTTATCGGGGGGTAGGACTGAAGCTTTCTTT. Protein product: CASSLSGGRTEAFF.

The chain uses TRBV25-1 and TRBJ2-7; TRBD1 matches at 11 bases. The germline gives CDR1 MGHDK, CDR2 SYGVNS. With 8 bases clipped from V and 1 base from J, the junction kept 4 bases outside the gene matches. This CDR3 spans 14 amino acids. The CDR3 spells CASSGTGGSYEQYF. The CDR3 nucleotides read TGTGCCAGCTCTGGGACAGGGGGGTCCTACGAGCAGTACTTC.

The rearrangement joins TRBV28 to TRBJ1-5; 7 positions match TRBD1. The junction had 4 bases not matched to a gene; V was cut back by 2 bases and J by 6 bases. This CDR3 has 14 amino acids. CDR1 is MDHEN and CDR2 is SYDVKM in the germline V gene. The CDR3 sequence is CASSLIQGSQPQHF. The CDR3 region has the DNA TGTGCCAGCAGTTTAATACAGGGGTCTCAGCCCCAGCATTTT. The variable domain in full, completed from reference TRBV28 and TRBJ1-5, reads DVKVTQSSRYLVKRTGEKVFLECVQDMDHENMFWYRQDPGLGLRLIYFSYDVKMKEKGDIPEGYSVSREKKERFSLILESASTNQTSMYLCASSLIQGSQPQHFGDGTRLSIL.

The chain combines TRBV15 with TRBJ1-1; TRBD1 matches at 7 bases. This CDR3 contains 18 residues. Germline V gene data show CDR1 as LNHNV and CDR2 as YYDKDF (reference sequence). V lost 3 bases, J lost 4 bases, and 17 bases stayed unmatched. CDR3 coding DNA: TGTGCCACCAGCAGTCTTCCGCGGGACAGAGATTATTTCACTGAAGCTTTCTTT. As protein: CATSSLPRDRDYFTEAFF.

This clone was counted a single time. V gene TRBV14 combines with J gene TRBJ2-7, with D perhaps matching TRBD2 (6 bases). Trimming took 4 bases from V and 1 from J, leaving 14 bases between them. Germline V gives CDR1 SGHDN, CDR2 FVKESK. There are 15 residues in the CDR3. The CDR3, as DNA: TGTGCCAGCAGCCTCGGAGGGAGAAGATCCTACGAGCAGTACTTC. The encoded protein is CASSLGGRRSYEQYF.

This chain joins TRBV29-1 and TRBJ2-3; no clear D gene. V was cut by 6 bases and J by 4 bases, with 23 bases left in between. The CDR3 extends over 16 amino acids. CDR1 is SQVTM, CDR2 ANQGSEA, per germline. The CDR3, as DNA: TGCAGCGTCCAGGTCCGTTCCCCCGTGTCTGCAGATACGCAGTATTTT. This translates into CSVQVRSPVSADTQYF.

The chain joins TRBV28 to TRBJ1-4; no firm D call. The CDR3 is made up of 16 amino acids. Germline values: CDR1 MDHEN, CDR2 SYDVKM. V was trimmed by 4 bases and J by 4 bases, leaving 16 bases between them. CDR3 in amino acids: CASSYSGSSSNEKLFF. The DNA of the CDR3 is TGTGCCAGCAGTTACAGTGGCTCCTCGAGTAATGAAAAACTGTTTTTT.

The V and J genes are TRBV29-1 and TRBJ2-1; the D is unclear. Trimming removed 4 bases at V and 8 bases at J, with 12 bases between. The CDR3 has 12 amino acids. Per germline, CDR1 SQVTM and CDR2 ANQGSEA. The CDR3 region is CSVARSRDEQFF. DNA of the CDR3: TGCAGCGTTGCTCGCAGCCGGGATGAGCAGTTCTTC.

The gene calls are TRBV28 and TRBJ1-3; 10 positions agree with TRBD1. J was trimmed by 2 bases and V by 3 bases; bases with no gene match: 1. This CDR3 is built from 15 residues. CDR1 is MDHEN, CDR2 SYDVKM, per germline. The CDR3 is CASSLGTGAGNTIYF. The CDR3, as DNA: TGTGCCAGCAGTTTGGGGACAGGGGCTGGAAACACCATATATTTT.

The chain carries TRBV28 and TRBJ2-5; 9 positions agree with TRBD1. J was trimmed by 7 bases and V by 6 bases; bases with no gene match: 18. The CDR3 has 17 residues. Germline V lookup: CDR1 MDHEN, CDR2 SYDVKM. This CDR3 is CASSPPPRDREDVTQYF. The CDR3 DNA reads TGTGCCAGCAGCCCTCCCCCCCGGGACAGGGAGGATGTGACCCAGTACTTC.

The chain has TRBV11-2 and TRBJ2-5, with a possible D match to TRBD1 (8 bases). Trimming removed 5 bases from V and 4 bases from J, with 23 bases in between. Germline-derived CDR1 and CDR2 are SGHAT and FQNNGV. This CDR3 region has 17 residues. CDR3 loop: CASSTHRWTGRGETQYF. The CDR3 coding sequence is TGTGCCAGCAGCACACATAGATGGACAGGGAGGGGAGAGACCCAGTACTTC.

The chain joins TRBV29-1 to TRBJ1-4, with 7 bases identical to TRBD1. The junction had 16 bases not matched to a gene; V was cut back by 7 bases and J by 8 bases. Germline CDR1 and CDR2: SQVTM and ANQGSEA. This CDR3 is built from 15 residues. CDR3 coding DNA: TGCAGCGCCCAGGGCCAACAGGGGTCGGAGGAAAAACTGTTTTTT. The encoded protein is CSAQGQQGSEEKLFF.